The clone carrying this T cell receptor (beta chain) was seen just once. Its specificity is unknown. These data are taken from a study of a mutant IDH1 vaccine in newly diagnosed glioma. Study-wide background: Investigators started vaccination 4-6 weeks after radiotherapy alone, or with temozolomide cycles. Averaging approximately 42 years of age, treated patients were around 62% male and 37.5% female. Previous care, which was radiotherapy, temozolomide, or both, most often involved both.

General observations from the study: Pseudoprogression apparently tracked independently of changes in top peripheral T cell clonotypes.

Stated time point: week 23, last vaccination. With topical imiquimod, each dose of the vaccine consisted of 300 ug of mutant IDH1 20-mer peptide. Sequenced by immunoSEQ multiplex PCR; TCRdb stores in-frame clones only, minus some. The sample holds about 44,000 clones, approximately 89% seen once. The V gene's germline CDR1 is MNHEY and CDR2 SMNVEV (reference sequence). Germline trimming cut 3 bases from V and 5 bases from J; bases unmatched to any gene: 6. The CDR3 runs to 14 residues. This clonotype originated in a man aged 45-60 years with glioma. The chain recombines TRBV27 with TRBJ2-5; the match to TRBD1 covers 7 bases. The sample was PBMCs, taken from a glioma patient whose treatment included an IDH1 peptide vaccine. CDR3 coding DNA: TGTGCCAGCAGTTTGGGGTTGACAGGGGAGACCCAGTACTTC. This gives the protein CASSLGLTGETQYF.